The 4 T cell receptor beta chains below were found in one sample sequenced in a study of beta chain features in type 1 diabetes (dated by TCRdb to 2016 to 2019). Points the paper makes about the study in general: Type 1 diabetes patients showed a moderate but significant shortening of TCRB CDR3 length in all four CD4+ subsets.

The method behind the library was the immunoSEQ multiplex PCR assay. The High Capacity cDNA Reverse Transcription Kit was used to reverse transcribe all of the isolated RNA, meaning that expressed TCRB transcripts were what got sequenced. Held by TCRdb, this immuneACCESS table contains in-frame sequences only and omits some clones. Under half of the omission traces to an unresolved V gene where checked; the cause of the rest is unknown. This sample holds 200,000 to 300,000 clones; 11% to 15% were observed only once. About 0.018% of the sample lies in the top ten. Their specific antigens are unknown. The specimen was naive CD4+ T cells from blood. The cell subset or site label corresponds to: true naive CD4+ T cells. The receptors shown here come from a man aged 30-40 years with type 1 diabetes.

This clone has a handful of counts. This chain connects TRBV5-1 to TRBJ2-7; 8 positions match TRBD2. CDR3 length: 14 amino acids. Germline V gene sequence: CDR1 SGHRS, CDR2 YFSETQ. V trimming: 4 bases; J trimming: 2 bases; junction bases outside the gene matches: 5. As DNA, the CDR3 is TGCGCCAGCAGCCCCAATAGCGGGGCCTACGAGCAGTACTTC. Amino acid sequence: CASSPNSGAYEQYF. The whole variable domain, remainder taken from reference TRBV5-1 and TRBJ2-7, is KAGVTQTPRYLIKTRGQQVTLSCSPISGHRSVSWYQQTPGQGLQFLFEYFSETQRNKGNFPGRFSGRQFSNSRSEMNVSTLELGDSALYLCASSPNSGAYEQYFGPGTRLTVT.

CDR3 protein: CASSRDRGRDQETQYF. In DNA, the CDR3 is TGCGCCAGCAGCCGAGACCGAGGCAGAGACCAAGAGACCCAGTACTTC. The chain combines TRBV4-1 with TRBJ2-5; D is ambiguous. CDR3 length: 16 residues. The V end lost 4 bases, the J end lost 0 bases, and 15 bases lay between the germline ends. Germline lookup yields CDR1 MGHRA and CDR2 YSYEKL.

The chain joins TRBV10-3 to TRBJ2-2; D possibly corresponds to TRBD2 (5 bases). Germline V gives CDR1 ENHRY, CDR2 SYGVKD. Trimming removed 4 bases at V and 3 bases at J, with 6 bases between. CDR3 length: 13 amino acids. For the CDR3, the DNA is TGTGCCATCAGTGGGGGAGACACCGGGGAGCTGTTTTTT. It translates to CAISGGDTGELFF.

The chain has TRBV30 and TRBJ1-1, with D possibly TRBD1 on 6 matching bases. The CDR3 is made up of 15 amino acids. Trimming stripped 7 bases from V and 1 base from J, with 19 bases between. The germline CDR1 and CDR2 sequences are GTSNPN and SVGIG (reference sequence). This CDR3 reads CAYGKGWGQNTEAFF. The CDR3 nucleotides are TGTGCCTATGGAAAGGGCTGGGGACAGAACACTGAAGCTTTCTTT.